This TCR beta chain comes out of a study of cytomegalovirus exposure and HLA in healthy donors. The protocol was immunoSEQ multiplex PCR, while the TCRdb copy is restricted to in-frame clones and leaves out a portion. This table holds about 150,000 clones, approximately 86% found once. Regarding this clone: As yet, its antigen is unknown.

Separate from the roughly 670-subject first cohort, the roughly 120-subject validation cohort was the one that the donors belonged to. Findings and limits, study-wide: Cytomegalovirus-associated TCR beta chains were listed, numbering 164.

Looked up from germline, CDR1 is SNHLY and CDR2 is FYNNEI. There are 11 residues in the CDR3. After removal of 7 bases from V and 13 bases from J, the junction contained 9 bases not matched to a gene. This sequence was found in a man younger than 35 in good health and CMV-seropositive. Sequencing was done on a sample of PBMCs. This chain connects TRBV2 to TRBJ2-7, with 8 nucleotides matching TRBD1. The CDR3 spells CASKGQAPYYF. The CDR3 region has the DNA TGTGCCAGCAAGGGACAGGCCCCTTACTACTTC.